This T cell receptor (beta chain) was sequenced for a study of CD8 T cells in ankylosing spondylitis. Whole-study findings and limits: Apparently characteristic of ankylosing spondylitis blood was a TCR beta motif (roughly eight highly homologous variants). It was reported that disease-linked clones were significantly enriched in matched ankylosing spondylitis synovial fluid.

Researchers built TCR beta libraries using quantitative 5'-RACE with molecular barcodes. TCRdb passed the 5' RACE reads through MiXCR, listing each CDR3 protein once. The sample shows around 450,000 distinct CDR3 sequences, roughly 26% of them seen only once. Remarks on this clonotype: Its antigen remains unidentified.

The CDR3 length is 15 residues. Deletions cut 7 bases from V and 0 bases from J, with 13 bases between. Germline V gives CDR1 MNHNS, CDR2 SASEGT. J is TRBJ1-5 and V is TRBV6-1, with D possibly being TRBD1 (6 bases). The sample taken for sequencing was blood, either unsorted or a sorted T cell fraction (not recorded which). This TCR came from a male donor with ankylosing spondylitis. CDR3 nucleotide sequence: TGTGCCAGCACCTTACGACAGGATAGCAATCAGCCCCAGCATTTT. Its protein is CASTLRQDSNQPQHF.